The sequence of this T cell receptor beta chain was determined in a study of T cell responses to AZD1222 COVID-19 vaccine. Libraries were prepared by immunoSEQ multiplex PCR; TCRdb keeps only in-frame clonotypes and omits some of them. The sample includes around 97,000 clones, 80% to 90% of them seen just once. The CDR3 is made up of 15 amino acids. Germline CDR1 reads SGHAT; CDR2 reads FQNNGV. With 1 base removed from V and 2 bases from J, the gap between germline ends came to 11 bases. This clone was detected a few times. V usage is TRBV11-2 and J usage is TRBJ1-2, with D possibly matching TRBD1 (5 bases). Sequenced here: peripheral blood, sampled on day 0 of AZD1222 vaccination. The clonotype originates from an adult in good health. CDR3 in amino acids: CASSLGGVLNYGYTF. CDR3 in DNA: TGTGCCAGCAGCTTAGGGGGGGTTCTAAACTATGGCTACACCTTC.